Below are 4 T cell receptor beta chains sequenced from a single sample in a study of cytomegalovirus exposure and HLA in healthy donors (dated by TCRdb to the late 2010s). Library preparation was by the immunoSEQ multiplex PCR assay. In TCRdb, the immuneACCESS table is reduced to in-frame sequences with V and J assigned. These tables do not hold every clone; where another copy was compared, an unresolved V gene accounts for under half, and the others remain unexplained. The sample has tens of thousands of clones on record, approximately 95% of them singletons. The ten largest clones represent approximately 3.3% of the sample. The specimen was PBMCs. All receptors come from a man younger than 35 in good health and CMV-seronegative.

The CDR3 DNA sequence: TGTGCCAGCAGCTTAGGACAGGGAGGAGGCTACGAGCAGTACTTC. Its protein is CASSLGQGGGYEQYF. This chain joins TRBV7-2 and TRBJ2-7; D may be TRBD1 (7 bases). The ends were cut back, 1 base at V and 3 bases at J, with 13 bases in the middle. The germline V gene has CDR1 SGHTA and CDR2 FQGNSA. The CDR3 has 15 amino acids.

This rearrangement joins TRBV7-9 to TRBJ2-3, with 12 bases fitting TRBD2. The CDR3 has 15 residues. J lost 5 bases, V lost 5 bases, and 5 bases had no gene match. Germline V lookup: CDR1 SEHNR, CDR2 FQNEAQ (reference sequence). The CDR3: CASSPSGGDKDTQYF. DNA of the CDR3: TGTGCCAGCAGCCCTAGCGGGGGGGACAAAGATACGCAGTATTTT.

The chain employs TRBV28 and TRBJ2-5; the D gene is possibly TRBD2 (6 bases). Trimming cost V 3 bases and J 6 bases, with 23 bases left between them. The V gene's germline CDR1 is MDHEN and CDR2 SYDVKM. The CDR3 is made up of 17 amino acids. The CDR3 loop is CASSLGGATGLPKTQYF. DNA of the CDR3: TGTGCCAGCAGTTTGGGGGGTGCTACGGGACTGCCCAAGACCCAGTACTTC.

The CDR3 reads CASSPGQGEEGYTF. For the CDR3, the DNA is TGTGCCAGCAGTCCGGGACAGGGGGAAGAGGGCTACACCTTC. This chain uses TRBV7-6 with TRBJ1-2, with TRBD1 matching over 11 bases. The CDR3 has 14 amino acids. Germline assignment: CDR1 SGHVS and CDR2 FNYEAQ. V dropped 6 bases and J dropped 8; count of bases not matched to a gene: 8. The whole variable domain, filled in from reference TRBV7-6 and TRBJ1-2, reads GAGVSQSPRYKVTKRGQDVALRCDPISGHVSLYWYRQALGQGPEFLTYFNYEAQQDKSGLPNDRFSAERPEGSISTLTIQRTEQRDSAMYRCASSPGQGEEGYTFGSGTRLTVV.